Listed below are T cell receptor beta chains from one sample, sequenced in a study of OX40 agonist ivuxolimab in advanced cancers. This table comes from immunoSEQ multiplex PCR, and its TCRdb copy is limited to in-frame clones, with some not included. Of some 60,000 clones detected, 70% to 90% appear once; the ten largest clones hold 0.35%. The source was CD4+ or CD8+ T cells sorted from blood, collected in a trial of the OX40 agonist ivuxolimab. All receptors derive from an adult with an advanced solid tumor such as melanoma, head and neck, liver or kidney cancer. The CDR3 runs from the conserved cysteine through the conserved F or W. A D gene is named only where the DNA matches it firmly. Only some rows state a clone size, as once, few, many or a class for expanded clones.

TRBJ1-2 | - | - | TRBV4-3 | CASSQDRAGYGYTF | TGCGCCAGCAGCCAAGACCGGGCAGGGTATGGCTACACCTTC
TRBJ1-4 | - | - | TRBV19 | CASSIRRGTENEKLFF | TGTGCCAGTAGTATACGACGTGGGACGGAAAATGAAAAACTGTTTTTT
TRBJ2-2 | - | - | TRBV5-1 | CASSPPGSPTGELFF | TGCGCCAGCAGCCCGCCGGGTAGCCCCACCGGGGAGCTGTTTTTT
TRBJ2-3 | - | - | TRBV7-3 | CASSLRVGGRSSTDTQYF | TGTGCCAGCAGCTTAAGGGTAGGCGGGCGATCTAGCACAGATACGCAGTATTTT
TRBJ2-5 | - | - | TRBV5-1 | CASSLASAGETQYF | TGCGCCAGCAGCTTGGCCTCGGCTGGAGAGACCCAGTACTTC
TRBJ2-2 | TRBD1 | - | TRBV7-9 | CASSRDRGGNTGELFF | TGTGCCAGCAGTCGGGACAGGGGCGGGAACACCGGGGAGCTGTTTTTT
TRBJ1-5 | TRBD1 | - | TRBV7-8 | CASRFGTGVNQPQHF | TGTGCCAGCAGGTTTGGAACAGGGGTGAATCAGCCCCAGCATTTT
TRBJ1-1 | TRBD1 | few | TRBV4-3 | CASSQVTGGRGTEAFF | TGCGCCAGCAGCCAAGTAACAGGGGGCAGAGGAACTGAAGCTTTCTTT
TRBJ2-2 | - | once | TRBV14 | CASSQGNTPSTGELFF | TGTGCCAGCAGCCAAGGGAACACCCCGAGCACCGGGGAGCTGTTTTTT
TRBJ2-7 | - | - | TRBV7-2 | CASSQQISYEQYF | TGTGCCAGCAGCCAGCAAATCAGCTACGAGCAGTACTTC
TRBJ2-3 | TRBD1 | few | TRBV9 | CASSATGETDTQYF | TGTGCCAGCAGCGCGACAGGGGAAACAGATACGCAGTATTTT
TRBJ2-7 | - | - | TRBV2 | CASHRGSYEQYF | TGTGCCAGCCATAGGGGCTCCTACGAGCAGTACTTC
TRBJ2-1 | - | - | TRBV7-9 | CASSPRGKVRNEQFF | TGTGCCAGCAGCCCCAGGGGAAAAGTTAGGAATGAGCAGTTCTTC
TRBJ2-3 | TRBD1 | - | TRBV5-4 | CASSPGDRGTDTQYF | TGTGCCAGCAGCCCGGGGGACAGGGGCACAGATACGCAGTATTTT
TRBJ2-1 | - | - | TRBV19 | CASSIPVAVGNEQFF | TGTGCCAGTAGTATCCCCGTCGCAGTCGGCAATGAGCAGTTCTTC
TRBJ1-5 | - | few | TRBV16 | CASSQSGMGSNQPQHF | TGTGCCAGCAGCCAATCGGGGATGGGAAGCAATCAGCCCCAGCATTTT
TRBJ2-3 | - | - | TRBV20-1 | CSARVGDTQYF | TGCAGTGCTAGAGTAGGGGATACGCAGTATTTT
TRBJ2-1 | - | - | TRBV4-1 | CASSLAPNEQFF | TGCGCCAGCAGCCTTGCCCCTAATGAGCAGTTCTTC
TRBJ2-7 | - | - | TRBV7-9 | CASSSGLIYEQYF | TGTGCCAGCAGCTCAGGACTGATCTACGAGCAGTACTTC
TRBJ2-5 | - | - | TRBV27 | CATGWGTQYF | TGTGCCACTGGCTGGGGGACCCAGTACTTC
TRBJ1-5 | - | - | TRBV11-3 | CASSCNKGRDRRNQPQHF | TGTGCCAGCAGCTGCAATAAGGGGAGGGATAGAAGAAATCAGCCCCAGCATTTT
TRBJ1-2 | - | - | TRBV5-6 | CASSLFPRRLGDGYTF | TGTGCCAGCAGCCTATTCCCCCGTAGGTTAGGCGATGGCTACACCTTC
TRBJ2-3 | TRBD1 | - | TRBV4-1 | CASSQEGTGVSTDTQYF | TGCGCCAGCAGCCAAGAGGGGACAGGGGTAAGCACAGATACGCAGTATTTT
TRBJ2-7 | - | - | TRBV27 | CASTPRGTYEQYF | TGTGCCAGCACCCCTCGAGGAACCTACGAGCAGTACTTC
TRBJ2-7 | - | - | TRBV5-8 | CASSLGLSSYEQYF | TGTGCCAGCAGCTTGGGACTTAGCTCCTACGAGCAGTACTTC
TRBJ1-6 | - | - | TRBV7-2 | CASSYSPGSPLHF | TGTGCCAGCAGCTACAGCCCTGGTTCACCCCTCCACTTT
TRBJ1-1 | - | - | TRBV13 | CASSLVAGQRNTEAFF | TGTGCCAGCAGCTTAGTAGCTGGACAGCGGAACACTGAAGCTTTCTTT
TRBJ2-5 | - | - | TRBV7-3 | CASPRAQGPTQETQYF | TGTGCCAGCCCCAGGGCCCAGGGGCCGACCCAAGAGACCCAGTACTTC
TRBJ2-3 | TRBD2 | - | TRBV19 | CASSITSGGPFTDTQYF | TGTGCCAGTAGTATTACTAGCGGGGGGCCCTTCACAGATACGCAGTATTTT
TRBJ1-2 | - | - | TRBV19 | CASNLANYGYTF | TGTGCCAGTAATCTTGCTAACTATGGCTACACCTTC
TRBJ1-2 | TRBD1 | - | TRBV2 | CASGQGMNYGYTF | TGTGCCAGCGGACAGGGAATGAACTATGGCTACACCTTC
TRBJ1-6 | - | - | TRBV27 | CASRWMAVPYNSPLHF | TGTGCCAGCAGGTGGATGGCGGTTCCCTATAATTCACCCCTCCACTTT
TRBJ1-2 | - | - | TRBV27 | CASTKGGGIGNYGYTF | TGTGCCAGCACTAAAGGAGGGGGGATTGGTAACTATGGCTACACCTTC
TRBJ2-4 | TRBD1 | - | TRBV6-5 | CASSYSIQGRAQYF | TGTGCCAGCAGTTACTCGATACAGGGGCGGGCTCAGTACTTC
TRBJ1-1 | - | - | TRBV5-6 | CASSFQGFMQNTEAFF | TGTGCCAGCAGCTTTCAGGGATTTATGCAGAACACTGAAGCTTTCTTT
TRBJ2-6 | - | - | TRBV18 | CASSVLQGPGANVLTF | TGTGCCAGCTCCGTACTCCAGGGTCCTGGGGCCAACGTCCTGACTTTC
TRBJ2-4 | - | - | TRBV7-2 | CASSLGGSQNIQYF | TGTGCCAGCAGCTTAGGTGGAAGCCAAAACATTCAGTACTTC
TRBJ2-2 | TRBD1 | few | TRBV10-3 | CAIKGQGNTGELFF | TGTGCCATCAAGGGACAGGGAAACACCGGGGAGCTGTTTTTT
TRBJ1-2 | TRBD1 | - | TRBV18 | CASSQSGGDDNYGYTF | TGTGCCAGCTCACAGTCAGGGGGAGATGATAACTATGGCTACACCTTC
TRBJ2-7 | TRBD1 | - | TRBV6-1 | CASREPGTGFHEQYF | TGTGCCAGCAGAGAACCCGGGACAGGGTTCCACGAGCAGTACTTC
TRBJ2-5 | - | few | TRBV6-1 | CASSDMWSQETQYF | TGTGCCAGCAGTGACATGTGGTCCCAAGAGACCCAGTACTTC
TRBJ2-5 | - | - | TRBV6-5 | CASSGSRGFRTQYF | TGTGCCAGCAGTGGTAGCCGTGGGTTTAGGACCCAGTACTTC
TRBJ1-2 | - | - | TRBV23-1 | CASSQSLRGVYGYTF | TGCGCCAGCAGTCAATCCCTACGGGGAGTCTATGGCTACACCTTC
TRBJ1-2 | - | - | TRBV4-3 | CASSQAGGGYGYTF | TGCGCCAGCAGCCAAGCGGGGGGCGGGTATGGCTACACCTTC
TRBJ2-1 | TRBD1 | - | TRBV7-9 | CASSLFGTDYNEQFF | TGTGCCAGCAGCTTATTCGGGACAGACTACAATGAGCAGTTCTTC
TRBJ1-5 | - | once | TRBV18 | CASSEQDNSNQPQHF | TGTGCCAGCTCCGAACAGGACAATAGCAATCAGCCCCAGCATTTT
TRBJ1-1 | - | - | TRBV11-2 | CASSQQENTEAFF | TGTGCCAGCAGCCAACAAGAGAATACTGAAGCTTTCTTT
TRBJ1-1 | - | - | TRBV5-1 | CASSLAGSMNTEAFF | TGCGCCAGCAGCTTGGCTGGCAGCATGAACACTGAAGCTTTCTTT